This T cell receptor (beta chain) was captured in a study of T cell changes during pregnancy in multiple sclerosis. With 4 bases removed from V and 2 bases from J, the gap between germline ends came to 16 bases. The CDR3 length is 16 residues. In germline, CDR1 is MNHNY, CDR2 SVGAGI (reference sequence). TCRdb keeps only in-frame clones here, not all; method: immunoSEQ multiplex PCR. Here the sample spans 30,000 to 45,000 clones, about 92% being singletons. The starting material was CD8+ T cells from peripheral blood mononuclear cells, obtained before pregnancy. This TCR came from a female donor with multiple sclerosis, enrolled in a pregnancy study. The chain is built from TRBV6-6 and TRBJ2-3; weak D call: TRBD2 (5 bases). CDR3 DNA: TGTGCCAGCAGTTTACTCGGGATGACATACACAGATACGCAGTATTTT. Translating gives CASSLLGMTYTDTQYF.